The rows below give T cell receptor beta chains drawn from one sample of a study of shared clonotypes between healthy human individuals. This table comes from immunoSEQ multiplex PCR, and its TCRdb copy is limited to in-frame clones, with some not included. The data show about 2.1 million clones, around 93% seen once. The sequenced sample was naive CD8+ T cells from PBMCs. The source is a man younger than 35 in good health. Some clones in this sample may be carry-over from other donors' samples. Each CDR3 is given with its conserved first and last residue. A D gene is named only where the DNA matches it firmly. Clone size is given for some rows only: seen once, a few or many times, or a class if the clone is expanded.

J: TRBJ2-3
V: TRBV4-2
size: NA
D: NA
CDR3: CASSQPGAADTQYF
DNA: TGTGCCAGCAGCCAACCCGGAGCAGCGGATACGCAGTATTTT

J: TRBJ1-3
V: TRBV7-3
size: NA
D: NA
CDR3: CASTGGLAGNTIYF
DNA: TGTGCCAGCACCGGGGGACTGGCTGGAAACACCATATATTTT

J: TRBJ1-5
V: TRBV4-3
size: NA
D: NA
CDR3: CASSEGVGGAGNQPQHF
DNA: TGCGCCAGCAGCGAAGGGGTGGGGGGCGCGGGCAATCAGCCCCAGCATTTT

J: TRBJ2-2
V: TRBV9
size: NA
D: NA
CDR3: CASSVERGVTGELFF
DNA: TGTGCCAGCAGCGTAGAGAGGGGAGTGACCGGGGAGCTGTTTTTT

J: TRBJ2-1
V: TRBV4-3
size: NA
D: NA
CDR3: CASSQNPSRAPNYNEQFF
DNA: TGCGCCAGCAGCCAAAATCCGTCTAGGGCACCGAACTACAATGAGCAGTTCTTC

J: TRBJ2-3
V: TRBV29-1
size: few
D: NA
CDR3: CSVEARTYTDTQYF
DNA: TGCAGCGTAGAGGCAAGGACCTACACAGATACGCAGTATTTT

J: TRBJ1-4
V: TRBV30
size: few
D: NA
CDR3: CAWSSPNSGAGEELFF
DNA: TGTGCCTGGAGTTCCCCCAACTCTGGAGCCGGAGAGGAACTGTTTTTT

J: TRBJ2-7
V: TRBV7-8
size: NA
D: TRBD1
CDR3: CASSPKTGGNKWGSYEQYF
DNA: TGTGCCAGCAGCCCGAAGACAGGGGGGAATAAATGGGGCTCCTACGAGCAGTACTTC

J: TRBJ2-5
V: TRBV28
size: NA
D: NA
CDR3: CASIRRGVETQYF
DNA: TGTGCCAGCATACGACGGGGAGTGGAGACCCAGTACTTC

J: TRBJ2-1
V: TRBV27
size: few
D: NA
CDR3: CASSYRDNEGLGRFF
DNA: TGTGCCAGCAGCTACCGGGACAATGAAGGTTTAGGTCGGTTCTTC

J: TRBJ2-7
V: TRBV6-5
size: NA
D: TRBD1
CDR3: CASSAQGAYEQYF
DNA: TGTGCCAGCAGTGCCCAGGGGGCCTACGAGCAGTACTTC

J: TRBJ1-2
V: TRBV15
size: once
D: TRBD1
CDR3: CATSSDRLTNYGYTF
DNA: TGTGCCACCAGTTCGGACAGGCTAACTAACTATGGCTACACCTTC

J: TRBJ1-1
V: TRBV7-9
size: few
D: NA
CDR3: CASSFSEGTEAFF
DNA: TGTGCCAGCAGCTTCTCGGAGGGGACTGAAGCTTTCTTT